Listed here are 7 T cell receptor beta chains from one sample, sequenced in a study of blood T cell repertoires in COVID-19. TCRdb keeps only in-frame clones here, not all; method: immunoSEQ multiplex PCR. Of about 40,000 clones in the sample, approximately 88% were seen once. The material sequenced was peripheral blood. The receptors come from a woman aged 70 to 79 with acute or convalescent COVID-19.

This clone showed up just a few times. The chain recombines TRBV7-3 with TRBJ1-2; 9 bases line up with TRBD1. With 6 bases clipped from V and 4 bases from J, the junction kept 3 bases outside the gene matches. This CDR3 spans 13 amino acids. Looked up from germline, CDR1 is SGHTA and CDR2 is FQGTGA. CDR3 DNA sequence: TGTGCCAGCAGTTCGGGACAGGGCTATGGCTACACCTTC. This sequence encodes CASSSGQGYGYTF.

The chain has TRBV5-1 and TRBJ1-1, with 8 bases aligning to TRBD1. The CDR3 spans 13 residues. Losses at the gene ends were 7 bases for V and 1 base for J; bases not matched to a gene: 3. Germline loops: CDR1 SGHRS, CDR2 YFSETQ. The CDR3 protein is CASRGTGNTEAFF. CDR3 coding DNA: TGCGCCAGCCGGGGGACAGGGAACACTGAAGCTTTCTTT.

V is TRBV27 and J is TRBJ1-6; D might be TRBD1 (6 bases). Germline loops: CDR1 MNHEY, CDR2 SMNVEV (reference sequence). Trimming cost V 0 bases and J 14 bases, with 14 bases left between them. This CDR3 is built from 14 residues. The CDR3 coding sequence is TGTGCCAGCAGTTTATCCGCCCTAAGGGGGACCCTCCACTTT. Its protein product is CASSLSALRGTLHF.

The CDR3 loop is CASSFGQWGTEAFF. Here the CDR3 DNA reads TGCGCCAGCAGCTTCGGACAGTGGGGCACTGAAGCTTTCTTT. V is TRBV5-1 and J is TRBJ1-1; possibly TRBD1 for D (6 bases). Trimming cost V 2 bases and J 4 bases, with 12 bases left between them. Germline V CDR1 and CDR2: SGHRS, YFSETQ. The CDR3 loop spans 14 amino acids. The variable domain in full, completed from reference TRBV5-1 and TRBJ1-1, reads KAGVTQTPRYLIKTRGQQVTLSCSPISGHRSVSWYQQTPGQGLQFLFEYFSETQRNKGNFPGRFSGRQFSNSRSEMNVSTLELGDSALYLCASSFGQWGTEAFFGQGTRLTVV.

This chain joins TRBV10-1 and TRBJ1-4, with D possibly matching TRBD1 (5 bases). V was trimmed by 4 bases and J by 6 bases, leaving 18 bases between them. This CDR3 comprises 16 residues. Germline lookup yields CDR1 WNHNN and CDR2 SYGVQD (reference sequence). In DNA form, the CDR3 reads TGCGCCAGCAGTGGCAGGGTTGCAACTTTTGATGAAAAACTGTTTTTT. It translates to CASSGRVATFDEKLFF.

This clone appeared a single time. The rearrangement links TRBV7-9 to TRBJ1-4; D unclear. V was trimmed by 1 base and J by 5 bases, leaving 8 bases between them. CDR3 length: 14 residues. The germline V gene encodes CDR1 SEHNR and CDR2 FQNEAQ (reference sequence). CDR3 loop: CASSLVGGNEKLFF. The CDR3 DNA sequence: TGTGCCAGCAGCTTAGTAGGCGGGAATGAAAAACTGTTTTTT. The complete variable domain, with remaining parts taken from reference TRBV7-9 and TRBJ1-4, reads DTGVSQNPRHKITKRGQNVTFRCDPISEHNRLYWYRQTLGQGPEFLTYFQNEAQLEKSRLLSDRFSAERPKGSFSTLEIQRTEQGDSAMYLCASSLVGGNEKLFFGSGTQLSVL.

The rearrangement links TRBV19 to TRBJ1-2; 7 bases map to TRBD1. The CDR3 totals 14 residues. CDR1 and CDR2 (germline): LNHDA, SQIVND (reference sequence). The ends lost 1 base at V and 7 bases at J; junction bases unmatched: 6. The CDR3 DNA is TGTGCCAGTAGTATAGTCGACAGGGTTGCTGGCTACACCTTC. It encodes CASSIVDRVAGYTF.